This TCR beta chain derives from a study of shared clonotypes between healthy human individuals. Whole-study findings and limits: Rarefaction exposed incomplete sorted-subset sequencing despite large depth.

As for this clone: The target antigen is unknown.

In the naive CD8 group, cells lacked CD45RO and were positively selected for CCR7, so terminally differentiated effector memory CD45RA+ cells were left out. Only in-frame clones appear in the TCRdb table, and some are missing; sequencing was by immunoSEQ multiplex PCR. Of 550,000 to 650,000 clones listed, about 96% are singletons. The CDR3 length is 14 residues. Trimming removed 7 bases from V and 0 bases from J; junction bases left unmatched: 4. Germline V gene sequence: CDR1 LNHDA, CDR2 SQIVND (reference sequence). The TCR comes from a woman in her 30s in good health. This chain links TRBV19 with TRBJ1-1; 8 bases align to TRBD1. Material: naive CD8+ T cells sorted from blood. For the CDR3, the DNA is TGTGCCAGTACCAGACAGGGGATGAACACTGAAGCTTTCTTT. This gives the protein CASTRQGMNTEAFF.